This TCR beta chain was identified in a study of T cell changes during pregnancy in multiple sclerosis. CDR3 size: 15 residues. The data were produced by immunoSEQ multiplex PCR, yet TCRdb's version contains in-frame clones alone and is incomplete. The profile shows roughly 60,000 clones, roughly 92% of them singletons. The input for sequencing was peripheral blood, taken in the second trimester of pregnancy. The chain carries TRBV7-5 and TRBJ1-2. TRBV7-5 is classified as a pseudogene. The source of this sequence is a female donor with multiple sclerosis, enrolled in a pregnancy study. The CDR3 DNA is TGTGCCAGAAGCTCGGGAGCCGGTCAGGGAAGGGGCTACACCTTC. Translating it yields CARSSGAGQGRGYTF.